This is a list of T cell receptor beta chains from one sample in a study of tumor and adjacent non-tumor tissue in lung cancer. TCRdb reprocessed the multiplex PCR reads with MiXCR, giving one entry per CDR3 protein. The data contain more than 60,000 distinct CDR3 sequences, 77% of them seen just once; the ten biggest clones take up roughly 12%. The sequenced material came from lung tumor tissue. The receptors come from a woman aged 50 to 60 with non-small cell lung cancer. Each CDR3 is given with its conserved first and last residue. A D gene is named only where the DNA matches it firmly. Expanded clones are given a class, and other clones once, few, many or no size at all.

D	V	size	J	DNA	CDR3
-	TRBV28	many	TRBJ2-5	TGTGCCAGCAGTTTGGGGGGGGCACTCTTACCGACAGGGGCCCAGGGATGGACCCAGTACTTC	CASSLGGALLPTGAQGWTQYF
TRBD2	TRBV12-3/TRBV12-4	-	TRBJ2-1	TGTGCCAGCAATTTACATCGGGAGGTTGGGAGTGAGCAGCTCTTC	CASNLHREVGSEQLF
TRBD1	TRBV29-1	-	TRBJ1-1	TGTAGCGTTGGTGGGGGACAGGACGACACTGAAGCTTTCTTT	CSVGGGQDDTEAFF
TRBD1	TRBV28	-	TRBJ2-2	TGTGCCAGCACCACGACAGGGGGCAACACCGGGGAGCTGGTTTTT	CASTTTGGNTGELVF
TRBD2	TRBV5-1	-	TRBJ2-2	TGCCCCAGCAGCCCGTATACGACTAGCGGGAGTGTCGGGGAGCTGTTTTTT	CPSSPYTTSGSVGELFF
-	TRBV12-3/TRBV12-4	-	TRBJ2-7	TGTGCCAACAGTTTAGACCCCAGTTCCATCTACGAGCAGTACTTC	CANSLDPSSIYEQYF
-	TRBV2	-	TRBJ1-2	TGTGCCAGCAGTGAAGGACTAAATGGCTACACCTTC	CASSEGLNGYTF
TRBD2	TRBV6-6	-	TRBJ2-1	TGTGCCAGCAGTTACTCAGCGGGAGGGCCGAGCTACATTGAGCAGTCCTTC	CASSYSAGGPSYIEQSF
-	TRBV6-1	-	TRBJ2-2	TGTGCCAGCAGAGAAACTAGCTGGGGGGCCGGGGAGCTGTTATTT	CASRETSWGAGELLF
TRBD2	TRBV29-1	-	TRBJ2-7	TGCAGCTTCGTCAGCGGGAGGGCAATTCACGAGCGGTACTTC	CSFVSGRAIHERYF
-	TRBV11-1	once	TRBJ1-2	TGTGCCTGCAGCTTACGGAACCATGGCTACAACTTC	CACSLRNHGYNF
-	TRBV4-1	-	TRBJ1-1	TGCGCCAGCAGCCACGGCTTCGCCATGAGAAACATTGAAGCTTTCTTT	CASSHGFAMRNIEAFF
-	TRBV20-1	-	TRBJ2-7	TGCAGTGCTAGTAGTTTCATAGCGACCGAACAGTACTTC	CSASSFIATEQYF
-	TRBV12-3/TRBV12-4	-	TRBJ2-1	TGTGCCAGCAGTTTAGTACGGGCCGTTTACAATGAGCAGTTCTTC	CASSLVRAVYNEQFF
-	TRBV11-3	-	TRBJ1-2	TGTGCCACCAAGAGGTGTTGCTACGGCTACACCTTC	CATKRCCYGYTF
-	TRBV11-3	-	TRBJ2-3	TGTGCCATCAACTTAACCGGCACAGATACGCAGTGTTTT	CAINLTGTDTQCF